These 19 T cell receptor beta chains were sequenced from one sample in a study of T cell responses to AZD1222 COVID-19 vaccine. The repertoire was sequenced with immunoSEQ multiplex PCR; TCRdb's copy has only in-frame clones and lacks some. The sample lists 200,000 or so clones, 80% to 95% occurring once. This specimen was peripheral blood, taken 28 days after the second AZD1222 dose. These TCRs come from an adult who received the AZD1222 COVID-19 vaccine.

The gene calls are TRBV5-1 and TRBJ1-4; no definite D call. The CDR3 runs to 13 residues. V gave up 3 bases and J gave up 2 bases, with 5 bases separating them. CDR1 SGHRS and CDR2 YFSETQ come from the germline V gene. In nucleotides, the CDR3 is TGCGCCAGCAGCTACGGGACTAATGAAAAACTGTTTTTT. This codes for CASSYGTNEKLFF.

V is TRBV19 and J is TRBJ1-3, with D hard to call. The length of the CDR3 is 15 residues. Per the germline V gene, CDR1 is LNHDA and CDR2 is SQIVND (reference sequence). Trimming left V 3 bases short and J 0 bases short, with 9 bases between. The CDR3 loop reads CASSILGFSGNTIYF. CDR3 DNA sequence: TGTGCCAGTAGTATCCTGGGATTCTCTGGAAACACCATATATTTT.

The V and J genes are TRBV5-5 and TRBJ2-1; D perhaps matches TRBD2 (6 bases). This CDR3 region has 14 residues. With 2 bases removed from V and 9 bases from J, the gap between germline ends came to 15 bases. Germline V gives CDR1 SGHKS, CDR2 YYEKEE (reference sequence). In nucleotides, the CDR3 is TGTGCCAGCAGCTTTGGTACTGGGAGGACTGAGCAGTTCTTC. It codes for CASSFGTGRTEQFF. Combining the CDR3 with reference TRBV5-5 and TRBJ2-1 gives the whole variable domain DAGVTQSPTHLIKTRGQQVTLRCSPISGHKSVSWYQQVLGQGPQFIFQYYEKEERGRGNFPDRFSARQFPNYSSELNVNALLLGDSALYLCASSFGTGRTEQFFGPGTRLTVL.

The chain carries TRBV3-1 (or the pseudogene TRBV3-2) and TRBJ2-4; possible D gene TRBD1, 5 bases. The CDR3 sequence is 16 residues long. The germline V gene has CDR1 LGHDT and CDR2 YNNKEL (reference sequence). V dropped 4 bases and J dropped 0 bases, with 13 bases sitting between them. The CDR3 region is CASSPRRGLAKNIQYF. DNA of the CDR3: TGTGCCAGCAGCCCCAGAAGGGGTCTAGCCAAAAACATTCAGTACTTC.

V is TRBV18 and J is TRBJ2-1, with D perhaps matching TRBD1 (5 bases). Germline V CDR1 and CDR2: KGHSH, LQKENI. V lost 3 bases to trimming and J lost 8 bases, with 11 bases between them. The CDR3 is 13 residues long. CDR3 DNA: TGTGCCAGCTCACCTAATGGGGCGGATGAGCAGTTCTTC. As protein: CASSPNGADEQFF.

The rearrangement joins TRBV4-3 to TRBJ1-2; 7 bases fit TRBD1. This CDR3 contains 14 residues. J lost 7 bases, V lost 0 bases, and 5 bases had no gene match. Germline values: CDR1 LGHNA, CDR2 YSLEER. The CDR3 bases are TGCGCCAGCAGCCAAGAGAGGGACAGTCTTGGCTACACCTTC. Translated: CASSQERDSLGYTF.

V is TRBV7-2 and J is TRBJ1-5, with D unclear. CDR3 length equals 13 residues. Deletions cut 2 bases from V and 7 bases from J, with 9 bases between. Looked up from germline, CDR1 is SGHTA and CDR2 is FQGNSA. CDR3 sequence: CASSLTPNQPQHF. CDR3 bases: TGTGCCAGCAGCTTAACCCCAAACCAGCCCCAGCATTTT.

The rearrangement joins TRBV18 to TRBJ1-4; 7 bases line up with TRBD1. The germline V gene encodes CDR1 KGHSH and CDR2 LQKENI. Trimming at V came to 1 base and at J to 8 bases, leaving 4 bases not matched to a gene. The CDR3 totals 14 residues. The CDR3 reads CASSPLGTDEKLFF. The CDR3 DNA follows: TGTGCCAGCTCACCACTCGGGACAGACGAAAAACTGTTTTTT.

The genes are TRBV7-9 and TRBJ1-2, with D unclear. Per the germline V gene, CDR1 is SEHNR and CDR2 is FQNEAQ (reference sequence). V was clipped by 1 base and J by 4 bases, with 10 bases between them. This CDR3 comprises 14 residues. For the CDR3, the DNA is TGTGCCAGCAGCTTAGATGGCAGATCCTATGGCTACACCTTC. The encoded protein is CASSLDGRSYGYTF. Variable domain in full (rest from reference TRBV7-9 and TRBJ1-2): DTGVSQNPRHKITKRGQNVTFRCDPISEHNRLYWYRQTLGQGPEFLTYFQNEAQLEKSRLLSDRFSAERPKGSFSTLEIQRTEQGDSAMYLCASSLDGRSYGYTFGSGTRLTVV.

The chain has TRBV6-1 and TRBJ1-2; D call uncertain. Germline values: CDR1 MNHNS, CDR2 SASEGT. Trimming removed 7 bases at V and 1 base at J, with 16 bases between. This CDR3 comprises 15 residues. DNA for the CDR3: TGTGCCAGCACCGAAGGGCTAAGCCTTAACTATGGCTACACCTTC. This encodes CASTEGLSLNYGYTF.

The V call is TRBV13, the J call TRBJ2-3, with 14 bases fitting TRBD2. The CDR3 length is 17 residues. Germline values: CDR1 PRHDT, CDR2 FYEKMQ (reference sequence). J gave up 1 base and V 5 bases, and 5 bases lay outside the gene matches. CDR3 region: CASSLRLAGGGTDTQYF. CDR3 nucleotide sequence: TGTGCCAGCAGCCTCCGACTAGCGGGGGGGGGCACAGATACGCAGTATTTT.

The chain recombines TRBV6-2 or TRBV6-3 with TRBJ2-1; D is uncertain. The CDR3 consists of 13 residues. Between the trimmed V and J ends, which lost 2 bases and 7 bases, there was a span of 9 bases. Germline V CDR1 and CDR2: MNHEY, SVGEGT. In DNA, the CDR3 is TGTGCCAGCAGTTACAGGCTTGGAAATGAGCAGTTCTTC. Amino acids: CASSYRLGNEQFF.

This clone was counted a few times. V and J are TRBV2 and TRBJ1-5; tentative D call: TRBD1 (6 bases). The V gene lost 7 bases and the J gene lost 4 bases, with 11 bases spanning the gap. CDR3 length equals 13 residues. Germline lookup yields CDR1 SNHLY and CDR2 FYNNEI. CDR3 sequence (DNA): TGTGCCAGCACGCGACAGGATAATCAGCCCCAGCATTTT. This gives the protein CASTRQDNQPQHF. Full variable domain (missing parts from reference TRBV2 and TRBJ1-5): EPEVTQTPSHQVTQMGQEVILRCVPISNHLYFYWYRQILGQKVEFLVSFYNNEISEKSEIFDDQFSVERPDGSNFTLKIRSTKLEDSAMYFCASTRQDNQPQHFGDGTRLSIL.

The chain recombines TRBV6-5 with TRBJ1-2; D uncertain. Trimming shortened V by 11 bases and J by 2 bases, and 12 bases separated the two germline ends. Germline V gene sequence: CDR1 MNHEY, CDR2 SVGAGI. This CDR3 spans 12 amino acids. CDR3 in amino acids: CAGSRINYGYTF. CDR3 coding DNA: TGTGCCGGGTCAAGAATCAACTATGGCTACACCTTC.

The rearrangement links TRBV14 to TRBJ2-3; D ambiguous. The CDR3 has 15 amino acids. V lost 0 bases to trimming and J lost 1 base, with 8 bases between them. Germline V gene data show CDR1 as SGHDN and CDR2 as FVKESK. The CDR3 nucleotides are TGTGCCAGCAGCCAAGAAATAGTGCGCACAGATACGCAGTATTTT. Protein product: CASSQEIVRTDTQYF.

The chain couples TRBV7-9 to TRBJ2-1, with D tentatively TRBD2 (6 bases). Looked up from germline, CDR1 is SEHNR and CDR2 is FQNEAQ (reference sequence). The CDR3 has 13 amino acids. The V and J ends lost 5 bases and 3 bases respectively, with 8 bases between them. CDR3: CASSPGGYNEQFF. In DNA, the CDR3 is TGTGCCAGCAGCCCCGGGGGCTACAATGAGCAGTTCTTC.

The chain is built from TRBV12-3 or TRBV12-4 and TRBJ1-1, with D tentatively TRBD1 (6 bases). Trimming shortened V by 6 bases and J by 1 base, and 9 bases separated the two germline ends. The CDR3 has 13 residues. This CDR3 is CASRVGQNTEAFF. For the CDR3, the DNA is TGTGCCAGCAGGGTGGGACAGAACACTGAAGCTTTCTTT.

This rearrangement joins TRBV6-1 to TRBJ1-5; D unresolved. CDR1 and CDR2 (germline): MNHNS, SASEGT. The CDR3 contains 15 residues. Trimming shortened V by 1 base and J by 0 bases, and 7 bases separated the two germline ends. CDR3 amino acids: CASSEVGYSNQPQHF. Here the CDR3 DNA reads TGTGCCAGCAGTGAAGTAGGGTATAGCAATCAGCCCCAGCATTTT.

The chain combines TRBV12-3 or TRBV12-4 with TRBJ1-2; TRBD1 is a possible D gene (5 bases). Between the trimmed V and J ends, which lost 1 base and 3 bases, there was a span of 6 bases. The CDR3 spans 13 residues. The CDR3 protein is CASSLGGDYGYTF. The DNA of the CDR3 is TGTGCCAGCAGTTTAGGGGGGGACTATGGCTACACCTTC.